This TCR beta chain was identified in a study of OX40 agonist ivuxolimab in advanced cancers. The CDR3 extends over 15 amino acids. The germline CDR1 and CDR2 sequences are SGDLS and YYNGEE. Unmatched junction bases numbered 2, after V lost 3 bases and J lost 0 bases. TCRdb keeps only in-frame clones here, not all; method: immunoSEQ multiplex PCR. The sample shows 20,000 to 25,000 clones, more than 75% of them seen only once. The rearrangement joins TRBV9 to TRBJ2-2, with 7 bases fitting TRBD1. This clonotype was obtained from an adult with an advanced solid tumor such as melanoma, head and neck, liver or kidney cancer. Here the sequenced sample was CD4+ or CD8+ T cells sorted from blood, taken in a trial of the OX40 agonist ivuxolimab. CDR3 loop: CASSEGQTNTGELFF. The CDR3 DNA reads as TGTGCCAGCAGCGAGGGACAGACGAACACCGGGGAGCTGTTTTTT. The full variable domain, in which reference TRBV9 and TRBJ2-2 provide the parts outside the CDR3, is DSGVTQTPKHLITATGQRVTLRCSPRSGDLSVYWYQQSLDQGLQFLIQYYNGEERAKGNILERFSAQQFPDLHSELNLSSLELGDSALYFCASSEGQTNTGELFFGEGSRLTVL.